This note documents a single TCR beta chain sequence. Via MiXCR, TCRdb re-called the RT-PCR reads, giving one row per CDR3 protein. The top ten hold about three quarters of the sample, which has about 40,000 distinct CDR3 sequences, roughly 30% seen once. Germline V gives CDR1 SGDLS, CDR2 YYNGEE. The V end lost 0 bases, the J end lost 4 bases, and 11 bases lay between the germline ends. The CDR3 sequence is 15 residues long. The data originate from a study of patients and donors after allogeneic stem cell transplantation. The V gene is TRBV9, the J gene TRBJ2-1; D gene ambiguous. This clonotype was obtained from a human donor who was either an allogeneic HSCT recipient or a stem cell or donor lymphocyte infusion donor (not recorded which). It is not recorded whose cells these are; they may come from a transplant donor. Sequencing used blood, either unsorted or a sorted T cell fraction (not recorded which). The CDR3 region is CASSVGTGQYNEQFF. CDR3 nucleotides: TGTGCCAGCAGCGTAGGAACCGGTCAGTACAATGAGCAGTTCTTC.